This T cell receptor (beta chain) was retrieved from a study of blood T cell repertoires in COVID-19. Sequenced by immunoSEQ multiplex PCR; TCRdb stores in-frame clones only, minus some. The profile shows around 390,000 clones, around nine tenths of them singletons. J gave up 2 bases and V 0 bases, and 2 bases lay outside the gene matches. CDR3 length equals 15 residues. Germline V CDR1 and CDR2: SGHRS, YFSETQ. Participant-given clinical history determined each cohort assignment. The source is a woman aged 50 to 65 who had recovered from COVID-19. Sequenced sample: PBMCs or T cells enriched from blood (not recorded which). This chain connects TRBV5-1 to TRBJ1-3; TRBD1 agrees at 7 bases. CDR3 nucleotide sequence: TGCGCCAGCAGCTTGGGGGACAGTACTGGAAACACCATATATTTT. Encoded protein: CASSLGDSTGNTIYF.